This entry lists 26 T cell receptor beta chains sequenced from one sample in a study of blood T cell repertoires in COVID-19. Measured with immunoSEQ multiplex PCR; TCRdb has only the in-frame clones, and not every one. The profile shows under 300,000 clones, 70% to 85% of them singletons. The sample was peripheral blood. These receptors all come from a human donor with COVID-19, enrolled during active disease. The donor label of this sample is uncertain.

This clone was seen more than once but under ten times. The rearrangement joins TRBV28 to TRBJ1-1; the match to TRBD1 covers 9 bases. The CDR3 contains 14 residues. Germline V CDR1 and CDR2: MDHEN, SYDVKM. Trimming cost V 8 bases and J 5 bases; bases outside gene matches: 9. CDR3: CASVPQGARTEAFF. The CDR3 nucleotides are TGTGCCAGCGTTCCACAGGGGGCTAGGACTGAAGCTTTCTTT.

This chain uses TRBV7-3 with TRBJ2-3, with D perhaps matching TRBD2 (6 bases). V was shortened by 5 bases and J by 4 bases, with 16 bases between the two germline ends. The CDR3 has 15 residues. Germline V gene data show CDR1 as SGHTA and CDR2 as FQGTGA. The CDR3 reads CASSPADGSPDTQYF. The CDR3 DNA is TGTGCCAGCAGCCCCGCGGACGGGAGCCCAGATACGCAGTATTTT.

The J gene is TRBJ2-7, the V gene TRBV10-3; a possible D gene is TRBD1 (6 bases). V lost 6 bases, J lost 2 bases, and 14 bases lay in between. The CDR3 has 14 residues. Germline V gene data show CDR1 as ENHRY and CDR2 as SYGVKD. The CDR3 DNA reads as TGTGCCATCAGAGGCACAGGGACGGCCTACGAGCAGTACTTC. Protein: CAIRGTGTAYEQYF.

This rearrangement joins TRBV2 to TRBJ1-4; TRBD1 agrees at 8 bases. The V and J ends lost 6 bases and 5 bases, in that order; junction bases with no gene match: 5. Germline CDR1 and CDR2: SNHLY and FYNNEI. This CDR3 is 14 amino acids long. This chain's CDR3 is CASRIQGGNEKLFF. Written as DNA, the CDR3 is TGTGCCAGCAGGATACAGGGGGGGAATGAAAAACTGTTTTTT.

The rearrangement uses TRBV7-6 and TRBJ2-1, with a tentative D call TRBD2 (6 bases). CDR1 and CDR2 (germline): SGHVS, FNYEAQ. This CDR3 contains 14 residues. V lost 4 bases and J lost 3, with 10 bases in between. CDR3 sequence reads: CASSSGLFYNEQFF. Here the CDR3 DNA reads TGTGCCAGCAGCTCGGGACTGTTCTACAATGAGCAGTTCTTC.

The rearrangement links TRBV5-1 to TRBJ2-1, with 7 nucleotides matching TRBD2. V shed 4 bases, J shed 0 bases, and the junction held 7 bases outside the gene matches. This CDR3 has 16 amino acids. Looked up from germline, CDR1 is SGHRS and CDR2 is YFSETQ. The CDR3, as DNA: TGCGCCAGCAGCCCCCCCGGGGAGGGCTCCTACAATGAGCAGTTCTTC. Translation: CASSPPGEGSYNEQFF.

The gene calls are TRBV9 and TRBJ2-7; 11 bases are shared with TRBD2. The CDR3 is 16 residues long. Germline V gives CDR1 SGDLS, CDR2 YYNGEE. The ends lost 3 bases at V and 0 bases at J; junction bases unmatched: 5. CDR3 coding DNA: TGTGCCAGCAGCGCACGCACTAGCGGGAGCTCCTACGAGCAGTACTTC. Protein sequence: CASSARTSGSSYEQYF.

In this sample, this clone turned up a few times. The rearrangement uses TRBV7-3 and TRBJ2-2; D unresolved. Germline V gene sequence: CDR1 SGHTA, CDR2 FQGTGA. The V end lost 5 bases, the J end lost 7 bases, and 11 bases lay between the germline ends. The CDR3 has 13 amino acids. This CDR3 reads CASSLPHGGELFF. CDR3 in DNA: TGTGCCAGCAGCCTGCCCCACGGCGGGGAGCTGTTTTTT.

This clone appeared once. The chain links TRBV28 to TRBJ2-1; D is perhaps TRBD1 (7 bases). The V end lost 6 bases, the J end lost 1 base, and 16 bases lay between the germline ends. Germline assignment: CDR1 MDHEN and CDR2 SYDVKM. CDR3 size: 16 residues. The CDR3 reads CASSSLPGGSYNEQFF. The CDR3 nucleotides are TGTGCCAGCAGCTCCCTCCCAGGGGGGTCCTACAATGAGCAGTTCTTC.

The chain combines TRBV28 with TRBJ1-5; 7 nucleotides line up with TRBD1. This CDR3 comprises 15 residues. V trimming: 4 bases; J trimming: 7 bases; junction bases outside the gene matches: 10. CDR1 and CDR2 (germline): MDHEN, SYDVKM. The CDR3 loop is CASSSVGGLGQPQHF. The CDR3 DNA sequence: TGTGCCAGCAGTTCAGTAGGGGGCTTGGGACAGCCCCAGCATTTT.

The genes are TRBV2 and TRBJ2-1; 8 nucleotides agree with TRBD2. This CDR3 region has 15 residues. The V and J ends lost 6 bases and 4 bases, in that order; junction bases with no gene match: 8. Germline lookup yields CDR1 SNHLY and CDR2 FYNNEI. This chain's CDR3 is CASRHRTSRYNEQFF. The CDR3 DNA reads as TGTGCCAGCAGACATAGGACTAGCCGATACAATGAGCAGTTCTTC.

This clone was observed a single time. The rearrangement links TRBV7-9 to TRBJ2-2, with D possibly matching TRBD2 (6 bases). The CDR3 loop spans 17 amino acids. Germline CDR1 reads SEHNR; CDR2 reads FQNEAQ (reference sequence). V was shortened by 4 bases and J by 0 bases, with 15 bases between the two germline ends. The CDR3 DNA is TGTGCCAGCAGCTCCCCCGGAGGAGGGTCGAACACCGGGGAGCTGTTTTTT. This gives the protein CASSSPGGGSNTGELFF.

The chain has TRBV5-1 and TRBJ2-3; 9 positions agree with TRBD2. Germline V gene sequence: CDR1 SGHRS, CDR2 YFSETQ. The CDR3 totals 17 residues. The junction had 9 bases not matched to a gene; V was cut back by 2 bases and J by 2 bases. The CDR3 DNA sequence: TGCGCCAGCAGCTTATCCACGACTAGCGGCTTCACAGATACGCAGTATTTT. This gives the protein CASSLSTTSGFTDTQYF.

CDR3 DNA sequence: TGTGCCAGCAGCTTGGGGACTAGCTCCTACGAGCAGTACTTC. It yields the protein CASSLGTSSYEQYF. The rearrangement links TRBV5-4 to TRBJ2-7; TRBD2 agrees at 7 bases. This CDR3 has 14 residues. Germline CDR1 reads SGHNT; CDR2 reads YYREEE (reference sequence). The V and J ends lost 0 bases and 0 bases, in that order; junction bases with no gene match: 0.

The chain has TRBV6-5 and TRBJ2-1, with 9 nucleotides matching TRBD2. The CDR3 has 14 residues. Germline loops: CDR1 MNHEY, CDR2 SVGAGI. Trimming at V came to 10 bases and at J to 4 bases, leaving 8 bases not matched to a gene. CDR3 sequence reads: CATSGTSPYNEQFF. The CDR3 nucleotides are TGTGCCACCTCCGGGACTAGCCCGTACAATGAGCAGTTCTTC.

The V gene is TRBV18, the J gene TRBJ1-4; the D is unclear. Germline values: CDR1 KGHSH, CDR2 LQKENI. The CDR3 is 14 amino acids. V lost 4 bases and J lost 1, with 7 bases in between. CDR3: CASSRAQTNEKLFF. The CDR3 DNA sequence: TGTGCCAGCTCACGGGCACAAACTAATGAAAAACTGTTTTTT.

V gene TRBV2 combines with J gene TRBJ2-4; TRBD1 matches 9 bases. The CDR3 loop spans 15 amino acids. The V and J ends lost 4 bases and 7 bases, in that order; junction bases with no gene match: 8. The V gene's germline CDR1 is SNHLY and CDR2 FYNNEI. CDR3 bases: TGTGCCAGCAGTGCTCGGACAGGGGATGGCAACATTCAGTACTTC. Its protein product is CASSARTGDGNIQYF.

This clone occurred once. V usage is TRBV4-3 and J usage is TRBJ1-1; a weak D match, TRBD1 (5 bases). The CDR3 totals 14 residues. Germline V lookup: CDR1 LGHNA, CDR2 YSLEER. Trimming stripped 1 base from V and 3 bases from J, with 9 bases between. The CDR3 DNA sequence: TGCGCCAGCAGCCAAGCAGGGCAGTACACTGAAGCTTTCTTT. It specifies CASSQAGQYTEAFF.

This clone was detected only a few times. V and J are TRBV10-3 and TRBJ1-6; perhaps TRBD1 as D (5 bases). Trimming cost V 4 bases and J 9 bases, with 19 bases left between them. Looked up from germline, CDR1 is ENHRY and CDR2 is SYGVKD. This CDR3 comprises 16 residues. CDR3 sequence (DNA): TGTGCCATCAGTGCTCGTAACGCAGACAGTCCTTCACCCCTCCACTTT. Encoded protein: CAISARNADSPSPLHF.

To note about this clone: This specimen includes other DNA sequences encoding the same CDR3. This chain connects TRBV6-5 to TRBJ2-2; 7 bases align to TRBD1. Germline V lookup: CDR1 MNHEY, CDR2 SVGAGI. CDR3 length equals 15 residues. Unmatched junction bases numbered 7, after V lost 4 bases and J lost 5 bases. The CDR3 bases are TGTGCCAGCAGTTCCCGACAGGGTAGTACCGGGGAGCTGTTTTTT. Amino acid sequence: CASSSRQGSTGELFF.

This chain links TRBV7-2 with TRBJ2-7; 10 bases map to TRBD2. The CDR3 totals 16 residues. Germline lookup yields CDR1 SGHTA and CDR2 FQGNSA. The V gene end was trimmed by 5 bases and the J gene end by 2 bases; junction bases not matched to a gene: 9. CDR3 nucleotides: TGTGCCAGCAGCCCCATGCTAGCGGGAGCTCCCTACGAGCAGTACTTC. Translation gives CASSPMLAGAPYEQYF.

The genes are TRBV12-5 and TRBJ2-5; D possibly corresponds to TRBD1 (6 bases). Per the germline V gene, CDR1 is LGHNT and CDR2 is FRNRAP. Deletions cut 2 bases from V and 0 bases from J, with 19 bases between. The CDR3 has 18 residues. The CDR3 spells CASGLTPYDRLYQETQYF. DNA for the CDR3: TGTGCTAGTGGTTTGACTCCCTACGACAGGCTCTACCAAGAGACCCAGTACTTC.

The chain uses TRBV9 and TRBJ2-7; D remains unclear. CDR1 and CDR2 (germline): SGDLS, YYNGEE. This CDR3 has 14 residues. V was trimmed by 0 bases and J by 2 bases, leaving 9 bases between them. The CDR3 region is CASSVDGFPYEQYF. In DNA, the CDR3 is TGTGCCAGCAGCGTAGACGGTTTCCCCTACGAGCAGTACTTC.

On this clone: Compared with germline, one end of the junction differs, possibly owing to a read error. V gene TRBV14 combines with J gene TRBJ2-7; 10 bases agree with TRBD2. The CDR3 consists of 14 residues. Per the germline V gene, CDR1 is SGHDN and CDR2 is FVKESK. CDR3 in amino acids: CASRQAGGSYEQYF. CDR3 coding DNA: TGTGCCAGCAGGCAAGCGGGAGGGTCCTACGAGCAGTACTTC. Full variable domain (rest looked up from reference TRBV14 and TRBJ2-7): EAGVTQFPSHSVIEKGQTVTLRCDPISGHDNLYWYRRVMGKEIKFLLHFVKESKQDESGMPNNRFLAERTGGTYSTLKVQPAELEDSGVYFCASRQAGGSYEQYFGPGTRLTVT.

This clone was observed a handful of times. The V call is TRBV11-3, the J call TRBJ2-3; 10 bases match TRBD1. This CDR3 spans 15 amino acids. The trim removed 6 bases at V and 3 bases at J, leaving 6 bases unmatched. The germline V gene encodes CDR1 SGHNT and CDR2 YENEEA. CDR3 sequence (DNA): TGTGCCAGCAGTTGCCGGGACAGGGGTACAGATACGCAGTATTTT. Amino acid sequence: CASSCRDRGTDTQYF.

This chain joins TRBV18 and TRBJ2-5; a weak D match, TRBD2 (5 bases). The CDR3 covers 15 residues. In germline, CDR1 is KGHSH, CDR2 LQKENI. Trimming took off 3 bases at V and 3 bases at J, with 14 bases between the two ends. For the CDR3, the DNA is TGTGCCAGCTCACCGTCGCCGGGAAAAAAAGAGACCCAGTACTTC. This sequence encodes CASSPSPGKKETQYF.